This T cell receptor beta chain came from a study of T cell responses to AZD1222 COVID-19 vaccine. Some clones are missing from TCRdb's copy, which holds only in-frame ones; the method was immunoSEQ multiplex PCR. This sample yields about 180,000 clones, of which around 90% are seen a single time; roughly 26% belongs to the top ten. The CDR3 covers 16 residues. Germline V CDR1 and CDR2: LGHNA, YSLEER. After removal of 1 base from V and 4 bases from J, the junction contained 6 bases not matched to a gene. The table lists this clone with a count of one. Its target is unknown. Study-wide results and limits: Donors, mostly white British, included more females; clonal diversity was possibly underestimated.

The origin of this receptor is an adult who received the AZD1222 COVID-19 vaccine. This material consisted of peripheral blood, taken 28 days after the second AZD1222 dose. V gene TRBV4-3 combines with J gene TRBJ2-1; the match to TRBD1 covers 8 bases. DNA of the CDR3: TGCGCCAGCAGCCAAGCCCTCGGACAGGGATACAATGAGCAGTTCTTC. Protein: CASSQALGQGYNEQFF.